This T cell receptor beta chain is drawn from a study of blood T cell repertoires in COVID-19. Patients in Seattle were enrolled during active infection, then followed longitudinally. Produced via immunoSEQ multiplex PCR; TCRdb's table is partial and in-frame only. The repertoire holds around 280,000 clones, under 90% seen once, with roughly 10% in the top ten. Trimming shortened V by 3 bases and J by 2 bases, and 7 bases separated the two germline ends. The CDR3 contains 13 residues. CDR1 and CDR2 from the germline V gene are LNHDA and SQIVND (reference sequence). The sample taken for sequencing was peripheral blood. This receptor was taken from a woman in her thirties with COVID-19, enrolled during active disease. The chain recombines TRBV19 with TRBJ1-1; no definite D call. The DNA for the CDR3 is TGTGCCAGTAGTATGGGGAGTAACACTGAAGCTTTCTTT. Protein sequence: CASSMGSNTEAFF.